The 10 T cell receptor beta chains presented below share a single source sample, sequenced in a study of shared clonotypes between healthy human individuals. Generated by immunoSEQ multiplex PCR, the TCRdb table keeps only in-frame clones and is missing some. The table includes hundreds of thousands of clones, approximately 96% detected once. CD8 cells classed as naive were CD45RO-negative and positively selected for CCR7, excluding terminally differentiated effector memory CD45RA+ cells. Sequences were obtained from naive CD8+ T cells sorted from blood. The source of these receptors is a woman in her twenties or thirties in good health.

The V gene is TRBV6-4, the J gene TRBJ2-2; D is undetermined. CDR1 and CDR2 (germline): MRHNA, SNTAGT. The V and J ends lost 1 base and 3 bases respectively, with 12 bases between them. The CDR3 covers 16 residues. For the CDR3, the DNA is TGTGCCAGCAGTGACTTTTTCCGAAGGGACACCGGGGAGCTGTTTTTT. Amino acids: CASSDFFRRDTGELFF.

CDR3 coding DNA: TGTGCCAGCAGTACAGGCCTATCTGGCTACACCTTC. This encodes CASSTGLSGYTF. The genes are TRBV27 and TRBJ1-2, with TRBD1 as a possible D gene (5 bases). The germline V and J ends were trimmed by 5 bases and 7 bases, with 11 bases remaining between them. Germline V CDR1 and CDR2: MNHEY, SMNVEV (reference sequence). The CDR3 extends over 12 amino acids.

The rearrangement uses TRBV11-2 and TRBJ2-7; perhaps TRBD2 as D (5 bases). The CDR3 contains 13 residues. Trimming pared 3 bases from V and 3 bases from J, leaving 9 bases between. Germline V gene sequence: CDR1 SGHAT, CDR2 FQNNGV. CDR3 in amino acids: CASSFARDYEQYF. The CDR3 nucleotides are TGTGCCAGCAGCTTTGCACGGGACTACGAGCAGTACTTC.

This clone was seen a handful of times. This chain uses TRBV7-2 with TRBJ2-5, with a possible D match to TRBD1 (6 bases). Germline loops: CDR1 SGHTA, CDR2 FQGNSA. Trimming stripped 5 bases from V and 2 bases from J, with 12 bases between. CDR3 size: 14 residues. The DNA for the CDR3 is TGTGCCAGCAGCCTTTGGACAGTTCAAGAGACCCAGTACTTC. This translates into CASSLWTVQETQYF.

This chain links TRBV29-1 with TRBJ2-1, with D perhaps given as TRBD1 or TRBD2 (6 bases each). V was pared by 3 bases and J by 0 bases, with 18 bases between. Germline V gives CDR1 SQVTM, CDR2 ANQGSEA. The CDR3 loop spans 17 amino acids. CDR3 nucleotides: TGCAGCGTTGAGGAAGGTGAGGGGGGAAGCTCCTACAATGAGCAGTTCTTC. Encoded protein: CSVEEGEGGSSYNEQFF.

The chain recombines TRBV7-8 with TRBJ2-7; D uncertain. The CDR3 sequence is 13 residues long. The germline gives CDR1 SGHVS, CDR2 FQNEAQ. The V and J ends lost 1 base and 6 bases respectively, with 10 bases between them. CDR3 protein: CASSLGGGSEQYF. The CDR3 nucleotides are TGTGCCAGCAGCTTAGGAGGCGGCAGCGAGCAGTACTTC.

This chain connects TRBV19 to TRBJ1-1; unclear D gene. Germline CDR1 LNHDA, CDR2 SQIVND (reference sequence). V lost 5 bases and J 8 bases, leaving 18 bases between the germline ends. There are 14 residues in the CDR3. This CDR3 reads CASSFFDEAPEAFF. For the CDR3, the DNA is TGTGCCAGTAGTTTTTTCGACGAGGCTCCCGAAGCTTTCTTT.

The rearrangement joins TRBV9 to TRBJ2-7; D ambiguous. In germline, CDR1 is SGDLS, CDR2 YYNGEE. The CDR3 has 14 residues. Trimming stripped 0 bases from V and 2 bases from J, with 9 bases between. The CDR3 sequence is CASSVDSSPYEQYF. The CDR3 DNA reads TGTGCCAGCAGCGTAGATTCCAGTCCCTACGAGCAGTACTTC. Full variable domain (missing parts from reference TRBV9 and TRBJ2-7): DSGVTQTPKHLITATGQRVTLRCSPRSGDLSVYWYQQSLDQGLQFLIQYYNGEERAKGNILERFSAQQFPDLHSELNLSSLELGDSALYFCASSVDSSPYEQYFGPGTRLTVT.

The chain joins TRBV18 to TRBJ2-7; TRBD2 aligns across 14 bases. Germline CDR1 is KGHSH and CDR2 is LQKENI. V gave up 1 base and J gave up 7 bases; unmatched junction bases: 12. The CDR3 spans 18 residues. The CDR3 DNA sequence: TGTGCCAGCTCACCACGGCAGGCCGGACTAGCGGGAGGATGGGAGCAGTACTTC. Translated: CASSPRQAGLAGGWEQYF.

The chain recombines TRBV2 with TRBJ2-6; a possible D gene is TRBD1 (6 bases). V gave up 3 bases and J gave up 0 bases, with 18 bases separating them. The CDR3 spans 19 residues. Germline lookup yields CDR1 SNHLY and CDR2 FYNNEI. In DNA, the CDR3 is TGTGCCAGCAGTGAGGACAGCAAAGCGGAGAGCTCTGGGGCCAACGTCCTGACTTTC. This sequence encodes CASSEDSKAESSGANVLTF. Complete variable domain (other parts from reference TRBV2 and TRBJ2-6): EPEVTQTPSHQVTQMGQEVILRCVPISNHLYFYWYRQILGQKVEFLVSFYNNEISEKSEIFDDQFSVERPDGSNFTLKIRSTKLEDSAMYFCASSEDSKAESSGANVLTFGAGSRLTVL.